These 9 T cell receptor beta chains were sequenced from one sample in a study of PD-1 blockade in classical Hodgkin lymphoma. TCRdb keeps only in-frame clones here, not all; method: immunoSEQ multiplex PCR. This sample has roughly 50,000 clones, with around 90% found just once. Time point reported: cycle 4 day 1 (C4D1), after more than five weeks of nivolumab. Relapse after autologous stem cell transplantation occurred in every patient, and brentuximab vedotin exposure varied. The sample was peripheral blood mononuclear cells (PBMCs), taken before the fourth cycle of nivolumab. These receptors were taken from a human donor with classical Hodgkin lymphoma.

This chain joins TRBV20-1 and TRBJ1-3; no definite D call. This CDR3 is 11 amino acids long. Germline V gene sequence: CDR1 DFQATT, CDR2 SNEGSKA (reference sequence). Between the trimmed V and J ends, which lost 6 bases and 6 bases, there was a span of 9 bases. The CDR3 sequence: CSATTANTIYF. The CDR3 region has the DNA TGCAGTGCAACAACAGCAAACACCATATATTTT.

This chain uses TRBV5-8 with TRBJ2-5; TRBD2 might be the D (6 bases). Germline loops: CDR1 SGHTS, CDR2 YDEGEE. The CDR3 length is 11 residues. V lost 0 bases and J lost 9, with 6 bases in between. The CDR3 reads CASSLAGAQYF. The DNA for the CDR3 is TGTGCCAGCAGCTTGGCGGGGGCCCAGTACTTC.

This chain connects TRBV19 to TRBJ1-2; 7 positions agree with TRBD1. Germline V lookup: CDR1 LNHDA, CDR2 SQIVND (reference sequence). The V and J ends lost 5 bases and 7 bases, in that order; junction bases with no gene match: 7. The CDR3 extends over 13 amino acids. The CDR3 is CASSPQGELGYTF. CDR3 DNA sequence: TGTGCCAGTAGTCCCCAGGGGGAGCTTGGCTACACCTTC.

About this clone itself: At one end, the junction sequence differs from germline, possibly due to a read error. The V call is TRBV27, the J call TRBJ1-1; D is perhaps TRBD1 (6 bases). The CDR3 is made up of 14 amino acids. CDR1 and CDR2 (germline): MNHEY, SMNVEV (reference sequence). CDR3 DNA: TGTGCCGGCAGTTTAGGGGGGTTTGACACTGAAGCTTTCTTT. Translated: CAGSLGGFDTEAFF.

This chain links TRBV6-4 with TRBJ2-2; D unclear. Germline V gene lookup returns CDR1 MRHNA and CDR2 SNTAGT. The V end was cut by 5 bases, the J end by 4 bases, with 11 bases between. The CDR3 spans 14 residues. The CDR3 protein is CASSLVLGTGELFF. DNA for the CDR3: TGTGCCAGCAGTCTCGTTTTGGGCACCGGGGAGCTGTTTTTT.

A single count supports this clone. The chain uses TRBV27 and TRBJ1-5, with 7 bases fitting TRBD1. V was clipped by 6 bases and J by 1 base; unmatched bases: 6. CDR1 is MNHEY, CDR2 SMNVEV, per germline (reference sequence). There are 15 residues in the CDR3. The CDR3 DNA sequence: TGTGCCAGCAGAGGGACAGCGGGGAGCAATCAGCCCCAGCATTTT. Its protein product is CASRGTAGSNQPQHF.

The genes are TRBV7-9 and TRBJ1-2, with D unresolved. The CDR3 extends over 13 amino acids. The V gene's germline CDR1 is SEHNR and CDR2 FQNEAQ (reference sequence). V gave up 0 bases and J gave up 7 bases, with 9 bases separating them. In DNA, the CDR3 is TGTGCCAGCAGCTTAGCCGGGAAAGGTGGCTACACCTTC. Encoded protein: CASSLAGKGGYTF.

The chain recombines TRBV5-1 with TRBJ1-4, with TRBD1 as a possible D gene (5 bases). The CDR3 runs to 14 residues. V lost 2 bases and J lost 7, with 12 bases in between. CDR1 is SGHRS and CDR2 is YFSETQ in the germline V gene. The CDR3 sequence is CASSFNVGTEKLFF. CDR3 in DNA: TGCGCCAGCAGCTTTAACGTGGGGACTGAAAAACTGTTTTTT.

This clone was seen just once. The chain joins TRBV6-1 to TRBJ1-5, with D tentatively TRBD1 (5 bases). Germline CDR1 and CDR2: MNHNS and SASEGT. This CDR3 is 13 amino acids long. Trimming took off 7 bases at V and 7 bases at J, with 14 bases between the two ends. DNA of the CDR3: TGTGCCAGCAACCCGCAGGGAGGCCAGCCCCAGCATTTT. Residues: CASNPQGGQPQHF.